The 18 T cell receptor beta chains given below trace back to one sample, sequenced in a study of T cell responses to AZD1222 COVID-19 vaccine. The protocol was immunoSEQ multiplex PCR, while the TCRdb copy is restricted to in-frame clones and leaves out a portion. The sample records roughly 140,000 clones, approximately 90% being singletons. This specimen was peripheral blood, taken on day 0 of AZD1222 vaccination. The receptors stem from an adult in good health.

The chain links TRBV7-9 to TRBJ1-5; a possible D gene is TRBD1 (6 bases). Trimming cost V 5 bases and J 0 bases, with 8 bases left between them. Germline CDR1 SEHNR, CDR2 FQNEAQ (reference sequence). The CDR3 is 14 amino acids. In DNA form, the CDR3 reads TGTGCCAGCAGCCTGACAGGTAGCAATCAGCCCCAGCATTTT. The encoded protein is CASSLTGSNQPQHF.

This chain joins TRBV3-1 (or the pseudogene TRBV3-2) and TRBJ2-1; D remains unclear. In germline, CDR1 is LGHDT, CDR2 YNNKEL (reference sequence). Trimming took off 2 bases at V and 4 bases at J, with 6 bases between the two ends. This CDR3 is built from 13 residues. CDR3 sequence reads: CASSQYRYNEQFF. CDR3 nucleotide sequence: TGTGCCAGCAGCCAATATCGGTACAATGAGCAGTTCTTC.

A single count supports this clone. The CDR3 bases are TGTGCCAGCAGCTTATTGAGGTCGGCCGAGACCCAGTACTTC. Encoded protein: CASSLLRSAETQYF. This chain connects TRBV7-2 to TRBJ2-5; D not certain. The CDR3 totals 14 residues. V dropped 2 bases and J dropped 5 bases, with 12 bases sitting between them. Germline V gene data show CDR1 as SGHTA and CDR2 as FQGNSA.

This chain connects TRBV5-1 to TRBJ2-7; 8 bases map to TRBD1. Per the germline V gene, CDR1 is SGHRS and CDR2 is YFSETQ. V gave up 3 bases and J gave up 1 base; unmatched junction bases: 0. The length of the CDR3 is 13 residues. CDR3 region: CASSWTGSYEQYF. The CDR3 nucleotides are TGCGCCAGCAGCTGGACAGGGTCCTACGAGCAGTACTTC.

The rearrangement links TRBV24-1 to TRBJ2-1, with D possibly matching TRBD1 (6 bases). CDR1 KGHDR and CDR2 SFDVKD come from the germline V gene. The CDR3 contains 17 residues. V lost 12 bases, J lost 5 bases, and 28 bases lay in between. In nucleotides, the CDR3 is TGTGCCCATCAATCCCCCTCTTACAGGGATCCCAACAATGAGCAGTTCTTC. Translating gives CAHQSPSYRDPNNEQFF.

The chain carries TRBV28 and TRBJ2-3; TRBD2 aligns across 8 bases. From germline, CDR1 is MDHEN and CDR2 SYDVKM. CDR3 size: 17 residues. The J segment lost 3 bases and the V segment lost 3 bases, leaving 11 bases of the junction unmatched. CDR3 DNA: TGTGCCAGCAGTTTTCCCAAGTCTCCGGGAGGGACAGATACGCAGTATTTT. Translated: CASSFPKSPGGTDTQYF.

A few counts support this clone. The chain couples TRBV7-9 to TRBJ2-7; D remains unclear. The length of the CDR3 is 13 residues. The V gene lost 2 bases and the J gene lost 3 bases, with 8 bases spanning the gap. Per germline, CDR1 SEHNR and CDR2 FQNEAQ (reference sequence). CDR3 in DNA: TGTGCCAGCAGCTTATCGTCAAGCTACGAGCAGTACTTC. Translating gives CASSLSSSYEQYF. Combining the CDR3 with reference TRBV7-9 and TRBJ2-7 gives the whole variable domain DTGVSQNPRHKITKRGQNVTFRCDPISEHNRLYWYRQTLGQGPEFLTYFQNEAQLEKSRLLSDRFSAERPKGSFSTLEIQRTEQGDSAMYLCASSLSSSYEQYFGPGTRLTVT.

This clone appeared once. This chain uses TRBV25-1 with TRBJ2-1, with D tentatively TRBD2 (6 bases). This CDR3 comprises 16 residues. Germline CDR1 and CDR2: MGHDK and SYGVNS. With 4 bases removed from V and 4 bases from J, the gap between germline ends came to 17 bases. The CDR3: CASSAPGTVYYNEQFF. In DNA form, the CDR3 reads TGTGCCAGCAGTGCGCCCGGGACTGTTTATTACAATGAGCAGTTCTTC.

The gene calls are TRBV19 and TRBJ1-1; D unresolved. The V gene's germline CDR1 is LNHDA and CDR2 SQIVND (reference sequence). Between the trimmed V and J ends, which lost 4 bases and 4 bases, there was a span of 10 bases. CDR3 length: 13 amino acids. The CDR3 DNA sequence: TGTGCCAGTAGTAGGGGAACCGGCACTGAAGCTTTCTTT. Amino acids: CASSRGTGTEAFF.

The chain couples TRBV4-2 to TRBJ2-4; TRBD1 matches at 7 bases. Germline lookup yields CDR1 LGHNA and CDR2 YNFKEQ. The trim removed 0 bases at V and 0 bases at J, leaving 8 bases unmatched. The CDR3 sequence is 18 residues long. The CDR3 loop is CASSQDRGQTLAKNIQYF. CDR3 coding DNA: TGTGCCAGCAGCCAAGATCGGGGACAGACCTTAGCCAAAAACATTCAGTACTTC.

The chain recombines TRBV6-5 with TRBJ2-7; D might be TRBD2 (5 bases). V was cut by 7 bases and J by 7 bases, with 17 bases left in between. The CDR3 sequence is 13 residues long. Germline V CDR1 and CDR2: MNHEY, SVGAGI. CDR3 coding DNA: TGTGCCAGCACCCTACTACCGAGGGAGGAGCAGTACTTC. Its translation: CASTLLPREEQYF.

V and J are TRBV5-1 and TRBJ2-3; unclear D gene. Trimming cost V 0 bases and J 1 base, with 6 bases left between them. The CDR3 loop spans 14 amino acids. Per the germline V gene, CDR1 is SGHRS and CDR2 is YFSETQ. The CDR3 region has the DNA TGCGCCAGCAGCTTGGAGCAGCGCACAGATACGCAGTATTTT. It yields the protein CASSLEQRTDTQYF.

The chain links TRBV6-1 to TRBJ1-5; unclear D gene. The CDR3 runs 16 residues. The V and J ends lost 1 base and 0 bases respectively, with 10 bases between them. Germline CDR1 and CDR2: MNHNS and SASEGT. CDR3 DNA: TGTGCCAGCAGTGAAGGAGGCAGGTCTAGCAATCAGCCCCAGCATTTT. Protein sequence: CASSEGGRSSNQPQHF.

The chain recombines TRBV19 with TRBJ1-2; D unclear. CDR1 and CDR2 (germline): LNHDA, SQIVND (reference sequence). V lost 8 bases and J 4 bases, leaving 14 bases between the germline ends. This CDR3 has 13 amino acids. This CDR3 is CASRTPELYGYTF. CDR3 sequence (DNA): TGTGCCAGTCGGACTCCCGAACTCTATGGCTACACCTTC.

The chain employs TRBV7-8 and TRBJ2-7; 9 nucleotides line up with TRBD2. J was trimmed by 3 bases and V by 1 base; bases with no gene match: 4. The CDR3 covers 15 residues. Germline CDR1 reads SGHVS; CDR2 reads FQNEAQ. CDR3 sequence (DNA): TGTGCCAGCAGCTTAGTTCGGACTAGCGACTACGAGCAGTACTTC. This gives the protein CASSLVRTSDYEQYF. Looking up the rest from reference TRBV7-8 and TRBJ2-7 gives the full variable domain: GAGVSQSPRYKVAKRGQDVALRCDPISGHVSLFWYQQALGQGPEFLTYFQNEAQLDKSGLPSDRFFAERPEGSVSTLKIQRTQQEDSAVYLCASSLVRTSDYEQYFGPGTRLTVT.

The chain uses TRBV15 and TRBJ2-1, with TRBD2 identical over 8 bases. The CDR3 loop spans 11 amino acids. V shed 7 bases, J shed 8 bases, and the junction held 1 base outside the gene matches. Germline V gene sequence: CDR1 LNHNV, CDR2 YYDKDF (reference sequence). CDR3 protein: CATKTSDEQFF. The DNA for the CDR3 is TGTGCCACCAAGACTAGCGATGAGCAGTTCTTC.

The CDR3: CASSPPGGQGYNEQFF. CDR3 sequence (DNA): TGTGCCAGCTCACCACCGGGGGGACAGGGGTACAATGAGCAGTTCTTC. V usage is TRBV18 and J usage is TRBJ2-1; TRBD1 matches at 10 bases. The V gene end was trimmed by 0 bases and the J gene end by 4 bases; junction bases not matched to a gene: 3. Germline V gives CDR1 KGHSH, CDR2 LQKENI. This CDR3 has 16 residues.

The chain has TRBV7-2 and TRBJ2-3; D not resolved. Deletions cut 4 bases from V and 0 bases from J, with 20 bases between. Germline CDR1 and CDR2: SGHTA and FQGNSA. CDR3 length: 18 amino acids. In DNA form, the CDR3 reads TGTGCCAGCAGCTCATTCCCCGGCGATGTGGGGAGCACAGATACGCAGTATTTT. This gives the protein CASSSFPGDVGSTDTQYF.